The clone carrying this T cell receptor (beta chain) was detected only a few times. The data were obtained in a study of identical twins. Germline V gene sequence: CDR1 MNHNS, CDR2 SASEGT. The CDR3 spans 15 residues. The V end was cut by 8 bases, the J end by 1 base, with 17 bases between. Through template switching, a universal primer site was introduced, and the cDNA contained unique molecular identifiers. Via MiXCR, TCRdb re-called the 5' RACE reads, giving one row per CDR3 protein. The profile shows approximately 410,000 distinct CDR3 sequences, roughly 20% of them singletons. The chain is built from TRBV6-1 and TRBJ1-1; no definite D call. The specimen sequenced was naive T cells sorted from blood. The sequence derives from a man between 50 and 59 years old in good health. The CDR3 nucleotides are TGTGCCAGCGGAAAGCAACCCTGGGGGAACACTGAAGCTTTCTTT. Its protein is CASGKQPWGNTEAFF.